This note documents a single TCR beta chain sequence. Residents of 20 to 25 US areas, aged roughly 18 to 89 years, made up the participants. This entry is derived from a study of blood T cell repertoires in COVID-19. Study overall: Both acute and convalescent COVID-19 samples were obtained from the United States, Italy and Spain.

The repertoire was sequenced with immunoSEQ multiplex PCR; TCRdb's copy has only in-frame clones and lacks some. The top ten hold about 4.1% of the sample, which has roughly 290,000 clones, roughly 85% seen once. The receptor was derived from a woman in her twenties or thirties who had recovered from COVID-19. Sequences were obtained from PBMCs or T cells enriched from blood (not recorded which).

CDR3 DNA sequence: TGTGCCAGCAGCTTCGCTCATCAGGGGGCCTACGAGCAGTACTTC. As protein: CASSFAHQGAYEQYF. The chain employs TRBV7-2 and TRBJ2-7, with TRBD1 identical over 7 bases. This CDR3 comprises 15 residues. The germline V gene has CDR1 SGHTA and CDR2 FQGNSA. Unmatched junction bases numbered 7, after V lost 3 bases and J lost 2 bases. Drawing the rest from reference TRBV7-2 and TRBJ2-7, the complete variable domain is GAGVSQSPSNKVTEKGKDVELRCDPISGHTALYWYRQSLGQGLEFLIYFQGNSAPDKSGLPSDRFSAERTGGSVSTLTIQRTQQEDSAVYLCASSFAHQGAYEQYFGPGTRLTVT.